These T cell receptor beta chains were read from a single sample in a study of PD-L1 blockade in urothelial cancer. The assay was immunoSEQ multiplex PCR, and TCRdb's table has in-frame clones only and misses some. The top ten hold 2.5% to 3.5% of the sample, which has 100,000 to 150,000 clones, about four fifths seen once. The input for sequencing was PBMCs, taken around atezolizumab (anti-PD-L1) treatment. Receptors originate from a man in his fifties with urothelial cancer. Both conserved end residues are part of each CDR3. Each record gives: clone size, V gene, D gene, J gene, CDR3 DNA, CDR3 protein. A D gene is named only where the DNA matches it firmly. Not all rows give a size; the values are once, few, many and, for expanded clones, a class.

clone_size: NA
v_call: TRBV30
d_call: TRBD1
j_call: TRBJ1-2
cdr3_nt: TGTGCCTGGAGAAGGACAGGGACGAGCTATGGCTACACCTTC
cdr3_aa: CAWRRTGTSYGYTF

clone_size: NA
v_call: TRBV6-5
d_call: TRBD1
j_call: TRBJ2-7
cdr3_nt: TGTGCCAGCAGTCACCGGGACAGGGGTTCCTACGAGCAGTACTTC
cdr3_aa: CASSHRDRGSYEQYF

clone_size: NA
v_call: TRBV28
d_call: TRBD2
j_call: TRBJ2-1
cdr3_nt: TGTGCCAGCATAGCGGGAGTGAACAATGAGCAGTTCTTC
cdr3_aa: CASIAGVNNEQFF

clone_size: NA
v_call: TRBV6-5
d_call: NA
j_call: TRBJ2-1
cdr3_nt: TGTGCCAGCAGTTCCCAACCAGGGACTTACTACAATGAGCAGTTCTTC
cdr3_aa: CASSSQPGTYYNEQFF

clone_size: NA
v_call: TRBV6-6
d_call: TRBD1
j_call: TRBJ1-2
cdr3_nt: TGTGCCAGCACCGCGGGCAGGGGGTCTAACTATGGCTACACCTTC
cdr3_aa: CASTAGRGSNYGYTF

clone_size: few
v_call: TRBV2
d_call: TRBD1
j_call: TRBJ2-7
cdr3_nt: TGTGCCAGCAGTGAGTCCAGGACAGGAGCCTACGAGCAGTACTTC
cdr3_aa: CASSESRTGAYEQYF

clone_size: NA
v_call: TRBV7-9
d_call: NA
j_call: TRBJ2-7
cdr3_nt: TGTGCCAGCAGCTTCGGCGGGAACCCCTACGAGCAGTACTTC
cdr3_aa: CASSFGGNPYEQYF

clone_size: NA
v_call: TRBV5-1
d_call: NA
j_call: TRBJ2-1
cdr3_nt: TGCGCCAGCAGCTTGGGAAGACAGACCTACAATGAGCAGTTCTTC
cdr3_aa: CASSLGRQTYNEQFF

clone_size: NA
v_call: TRBV28
d_call: TRBD1
j_call: TRBJ1-5
cdr3_nt: TGTGCCAGCAGTTTACAGGGGGCGGGGGTTCAGCCCCAGCATTTT
cdr3_aa: CASSLQGAGVQPQHF

clone_size: NA
v_call: TRBV20-1
d_call: NA
j_call: TRBJ1-1
cdr3_nt: TGCAGTGCTAGGGACATACAGGCTTTCTTT
cdr3_aa: CSARDIQAFF

clone_size: NA
v_call: TRBV6-6
d_call: TRBD1
j_call: TRBJ1-5
cdr3_nt: TGTGCCAGCAGTGACGACAGGGCGAATCAGCCCCAGCATTTT
cdr3_aa: CASSDDRANQPQHF

clone_size: NA
v_call: TRBV4-2
d_call: TRBD1
j_call: TRBJ1-2
cdr3_nt: TGTGCCAGCAGCCAAGATGGCACAGGGGGAAATAACTATGGCTACACCTTC
cdr3_aa: CASSQDGTGGNNYGYTF

clone_size: NA
v_call: TRBV27
d_call: NA
j_call: TRBJ1-6
cdr3_nt: TGTGCCAGCAGTCGCGATACTGGTTCCTATAATTCACCCCTCCACTTT
cdr3_aa: CASSRDTGSYNSPLHF

clone_size: NA
v_call: TRBV28
d_call: NA
j_call: TRBJ2-1
cdr3_nt: TGTGCCAGTCGTGAGGCCCTGGACTACAATGAGCAGTTCTTC
cdr3_aa: CASREALDYNEQFF

clone_size: NA
v_call: TRBV5-1
d_call: TRBD1
j_call: TRBJ2-7
cdr3_nt: TGCGCCAGTCGAACAGGGGACGAGCAGTACTTC
cdr3_aa: CASRTGDEQYF

clone_size: NA
v_call: TRBV18
d_call: TRBD1
j_call: TRBJ1-6
cdr3_nt: TGTGCCAGCTCACCCCGGGACAGCCATAATTCACCCCTCCACTTT
cdr3_aa: CASSPRDSHNSPLHF

clone_size: NA
v_call: TRBV6-1
d_call: TRBD1
j_call: TRBJ2-7
cdr3_nt: TGTGCCAGCAGTAAAGCTCGACAGGGAAGGGGCTACGAGCAGTACTTC
cdr3_aa: CASSKARQGRGYEQYF

clone_size: NA
v_call: TRBV15
d_call: NA
j_call: TRBJ2-5
cdr3_nt: TGTGCCACCAGCAGAGATCGGTCAGTAGGAGGGGAGACCCAGTACTTC
cdr3_aa: CATSRDRSVGGETQYF

clone_size: NA
v_call: TRBV5-1
d_call: NA
j_call: TRBJ1-1
cdr3_nt: TGCGCCAGCAGCTTGGCCGGCGGGAACACTGAAGCTTTCTTT
cdr3_aa: CASSLAGGNTEAFF

clone_size: NA
v_call: TRBV18
d_call: NA
j_call: TRBJ2-3
cdr3_nt: TGTGCCAGCTCACCAAGCGTCTCTAGCACAGATACGCAGTATTTT
cdr3_aa: CASSPSVSSTDTQYF

clone_size: NA
v_call: TRBV7-9
d_call: NA
j_call: TRBJ1-3
cdr3_nt: TGTGCCAGCAGCTTTGAGATCATTGCTGGAAACACCATATATTTT
cdr3_aa: CASSFEIIAGNTIYF

clone_size: NA
v_call: TRBV11-3
d_call: NA
j_call: TRBJ2-2
cdr3_nt: TGTGCCAGCAGCTTAGCCAACCTCCGGGACTCAACCGGGGAGCTGTTTTTT
cdr3_aa: CASSLANLRDSTGELFF

clone_size: NA
v_call: TRBV5-1
d_call: NA
j_call: TRBJ2-2
cdr3_nt: TGCGCCAGCCAACCACGGGGGGCCGCGAACACCGGGGAGCTGTTTTTT
cdr3_aa: CASQPRGAANTGELFF

clone_size: few
v_call: TRBV19
d_call: NA
j_call: TRBJ2-7
cdr3_nt: TGTGCCAGTAGTATATCCAGGGACTACGAGCAGTACTTC
cdr3_aa: CASSISRDYEQYF

clone_size: once
v_call: TRBV21-1
d_call: NA
j_call: TRBJ1-2
cdr3_nt: TGTGCCAGCAGCCCCACAAGTTCGTCCTATGGCTACACCTTC
cdr3_aa: CASSPTSSSYGYTF

clone_size: many
v_call: TRBV27
d_call: NA
j_call: TRBJ1-1
cdr3_nt: TGTGCCAGCGCCCAGGGTAACACTGAAGCTTTCTTT
cdr3_aa: CASAQGNTEAFF

clone_size: NA
v_call: TRBV5-1
d_call: NA
j_call: TRBJ1-6
cdr3_nt: TGCGCCAGCAGCTTGGGTAAGGAGGGAGCTTCACCCCTCCACTTT
cdr3_aa: CASSLGKEGASPLHF

clone_size: NA
v_call: TRBV7-3
d_call: NA
j_call: TRBJ2-4
cdr3_nt: TGTGCCAGCAGCCCCGGAGGGGGGGTCACAAACATTCAGTACTTC
cdr3_aa: CASSPGGGVTNIQYF

clone_size: NA
v_call: TRBV28
d_call: NA
j_call: TRBJ1-6
cdr3_nt: TGTGCCAGCAGTACCGGGGACTATAATTCACCCCTCCACTTT
cdr3_aa: CASSTGDYNSPLHF

clone_size: NA
v_call: TRBV19
d_call: TRBD1
j_call: TRBJ1-2
cdr3_nt: TGTGCCAGTAGTATAGGTGGACAGGCGATAAACTATGGCTACACCTTC
cdr3_aa: CASSIGGQAINYGYTF

clone_size: NA
v_call: TRBV28
d_call: NA
j_call: TRBJ2-3
cdr3_nt: TGTGCCAGCAGTTTAGGAGGGGGCACAGATACGCAGTATTTT
cdr3_aa: CASSLGGGTDTQYF

clone_size: NA
v_call: TRBV11-2
d_call: TRBD2
j_call: TRBJ2-1
cdr3_nt: TGTGCCAGCAGCGCCGGGGCTAGCGGGAGGAGGGAAGACAATGAGCAGTTCTTC
cdr3_aa: CASSAGASGRREDNEQFF

clone_size: NA
v_call: TRBV30
d_call: NA
j_call: TRBJ2-6
cdr3_nt: TGTGCCCGAACCCCGGGAAGAACCTCTGGGGCCAACGTCCTGACTTTC
cdr3_aa: CARTPGRTSGANVLTF

clone_size: few
v_call: TRBV4-1
d_call: TRBD1
j_call: TRBJ2-2
cdr3_nt: TGCGCCAGCAGCCAAGTACCTGGACAGGGCGCCGGGGAGCTGTTTTTT
cdr3_aa: CASSQVPGQGAGELFF

clone_size: NA
v_call: TRBV7-9
d_call: TRBD2
j_call: TRBJ2-1
cdr3_nt: TGTGCCAGCAGCCATAGGACTAGCGACTCCTACAATGAGCAGTTCTTC
cdr3_aa: CASSHRTSDSYNEQFF

clone_size: NA
v_call: TRBV10-3
d_call: NA
j_call: TRBJ2-1
cdr3_nt: TGTGCCATCAGCCCCGCTGGAGACCTCTCCTACAATGAGCAGTTCTTC
cdr3_aa: CAISPAGDLSYNEQFF

clone_size: NA
v_call: TRBV2
d_call: NA
j_call: TRBJ2-7
cdr3_nt: TGTGCCAGCAGTGTCCTAGAGAGCTACGAGCAGTACTTC
cdr3_aa: CASSVLESYEQYF

clone_size: NA
v_call: TRBV11-2
d_call: TRBD1
j_call: TRBJ1-1
cdr3_nt: TGTGCCAGCAGCTCTTATGGACAGGGCCGTGGCACTGAAGCTTTCTTT
cdr3_aa: CASSSYGQGRGTEAFF

clone_size: NA
v_call: TRBV4-1
d_call: TRBD2
j_call: TRBJ2-7
cdr3_nt: TGCGCCAGCCGTAGCGGGACAAGCATCCTCTACGAGCAGTACTTC
cdr3_aa: CASRSGTSILYEQYF

clone_size: NA
v_call: TRBV13
d_call: TRBD2
j_call: TRBJ2-6
cdr3_nt: TGTGCCAGCGAGGGACAATTAGGGACTAGCGGGAGGAGTCCTGGGGCCAACGTCCTGACTTTC
cdr3_aa: CASEGQLGTSGRSPGANVLTF

clone_size: NA
v_call: TRBV13
d_call: TRBD1
j_call: TRBJ1-6
cdr3_nt: TGTGCCAGCAGCTTAAGAGGACAGGGTGTAAGATCACCCCTCCACTTT
cdr3_aa: CASSLRGQGVRSPLHF

clone_size: few
v_call: TRBV7-9
d_call: NA
j_call: TRBJ1-1
cdr3_nt: TGTGCCAGCAGCTACCTAGGTTCTGAAGCTTTCTTT
cdr3_aa: CASSYLGSEAFF

clone_size: NA
v_call: TRBV6-1
d_call: NA
j_call: TRBJ2-1
cdr3_nt: TGTGCCAGCAGTGCTTCACTAGCCGCGACCTACAATGAGCAGTTCTTC
cdr3_aa: CASSASLAATYNEQFF

clone_size: few
v_call: TRBV19
d_call: NA
j_call: TRBJ2-3
cdr3_nt: TGTGCCAGTAAGAGGCTAAGCTCGCGAGCAGATACGCAGTATTTT
cdr3_aa: CASKRLSSRADTQYF

clone_size: NA
v_call: TRBV6-5
d_call: NA
j_call: TRBJ1-5
cdr3_nt: TGTGCCAGCAGTTACTCGGGGGGGAATCAGCCCCAGCATTTT
cdr3_aa: CASSYSGGNQPQHF